This T cell receptor (beta chain) was obtained from a study of T-cell memory formation after mild COVID-19. Turning to the study itself: Most TCR clusters belonged to a single donor.

Study outcomes and limitations: Memory sampled before infection contained some responding clones, suggesting cross-reactive memory joined. Clones that got smaller from day 15 to 85 had even CD4/CD8, while clones growing later tipped toward CD4+. Clones which contracted sat mainly in CM and EM if CD4+, and in EMRA if CD8+.

TCRdb re-derived calls from the 5' RACE reads in MiXCR, one entry per CDR3 protein. In the table there are approximately 350,000 distinct CDR3 sequences, 25% to 30% of which are singletons. As for this clonotype: Its antigen remains unidentified.

The germline CDR1 and CDR2 sequences are SGHNT and YYREEE (reference sequence). The CDR3 is 16 residues long. Trimming left V 4 bases short and J 0 bases short, with 15 bases between. Sequencing was performed on PBMCs or a T cell subset sorted from them (not recorded which). The chain is built from TRBV5-4 and TRBJ2-3; D not resolved. The clonotype was recovered from an adult woman who had mild COVID-19 (a few samples of this study predate the infection). Cell type and time point are not known. CDR3 amino acids: CASSRMASSSTDTQYF. The CDR3 bases are TGTGCCAGCAGCCGGATGGCCAGCTCAAGCACAGATACGCAGTATTTT. Supplemented by reference TRBV5-4 and TRBJ2-3, the full variable domain reads ETGVTQSPTHLIKTRGQQVTLRCSSQSGHNTVSWYQQALGQGPQFIFQYYREEENGRGNFPPRFSGLQFPNYSSELNVNALELDDSALYLCASSRMASSSTDTQYFGPGTRLTVL.